This TCR beta chain was identified in a study of response to subunit inactivated influenza vaccine. On this clonotype itself: Its antigen is not known.

One entry per CDR3 protein, called by TCRdb with MiXCR from the RT-PCR reads. Seen here are more than 400,000 distinct CDR3 sequences, around 9.9% observed once, and the top ten hold about 12%. Study outcomes and limitations: Authors suggested each seasonal flu vaccination may recruit only limited numbers of new T cells.

This sequence originates from a man aged 50 or older who received an inactivated influenza vaccine. The sequencing used PBMCs from blood, collected roughly 48 days after vaccination.

The CDR3 loop reads CASSQARGTNEKLFF. The CDR3 DNA is TGCGCCAGCAGCCAGGCGAGAGGAACTAATGAAAAACTGTTTTTT. The V gene is TRBV4-3, the J gene TRBJ1-4; no firm D call. The V end lost 3 bases, the J end lost 1 base, and 9 bases lay between the germline ends. The germline CDR1 and CDR2 sequences are LGHNA and YSLEER. This CDR3 has 15 residues.